Shown below are 9 T cell receptor beta chains from a single sample sequenced in a study of vaccination and CD4 T cells after COVID-19. Indicated treatment: approximately nine-day PBMC culture with coronavirus spike peptide pools or control peptides (ViraFEST assay). The Oncomine TCR Beta short-read assay sequenced DNA from cultured CD4+ T cells. Each CDR3 protein is one row after TCRdb ran MiXCR on the PCR reads. The data show roughly 9,600 distinct CDR3 sequences, approximately 30% seen once. These receptors are not linked to any known antigen. Specimen: CD4+ T cells from blood, cultured in vitro, collected after SARS-CoV-2 vaccination. The origin of the receptors is a human donor who had recovered from COVID-19.

J is TRBJ2-1 and V is TRBV7-3, with 7 bases matching TRBD1. The CDR3 covers 16 residues. Germline loops: CDR1 SGHTA, CDR2 FQGTGA. Trimming removed 4 bases from V and 6 bases from J; junction bases left unmatched: 12. The CDR3 nucleotides are TGTGCCAGCAGCTCGGGACAGTCCACGATCCCCAATGAGCAGTTCTTC. It yields the protein CASSSGQSTIPNEQFF. Full variable domain (rest looked up from reference TRBV7-3 and TRBJ2-1): GAGVSQTPSNKVTEKGKYVELRCDPISGHTALYWYRQSLGQGPEFLIYFQGTGAADDSGLPNDRFFAVRPEGSVSTLKIQRTERGDSAVYLCASSSGQSTIPNEQFFGPGTRLTVL.

The chain links TRBV28 to TRBJ2-1, with TRBD2 matching over 10 bases. CDR3 size: 15 residues. With V trimmed by 6 bases and J by 2 bases, 4 bases remained unmatched. Germline V gene lookup returns CDR1 MDHEN and CDR2 SYDVKM. CDR3 sequence reads: CASRIAGGTYNEQFF. As DNA, the CDR3 is TGTGCCAGCAGGATAGCGGGAGGAACCTACAATGAGCAGTTCTTC.

By share, this clonotype counts as medium-sized (0.01 to 0.1%). This chain joins TRBV15 and TRBJ1-5, with 7 bases matching TRBD1. Germline V gives CDR1 LNHNV, CDR2 YYDKDF (reference sequence). The CDR3 covers 14 residues. The J segment lost 10 bases and the V segment lost 1 base, leaving 7 bases of the junction unmatched. CDR3 in amino acids: CATSRARGQFPQHF. The CDR3 DNA follows: TGTGCCACCAGCAGAGCAAGGGGACAGTTCCCCCAGCATTTT.

V gene TRBV5-1 combines with J gene TRBJ2-3, with D possibly being TRBD1 or TRBD2 (5 bases each). Germline CDR1 SGHRS, CDR2 YFSETQ. The CDR3 loop spans 15 amino acids. Trimming left V 4 bases short and J 6 bases short, with 18 bases between. The CDR3 region has the DNA TGCGCCAGCAGCGGCCGGGACGAAATTAAGGATACGCAGTATTTT. This sequence encodes CASSGRDEIKDTQYF.

In this sample, this clonotype turned up a few times. V gene TRBV7-2 combines with J gene TRBJ1-1, with D perhaps TRBD1 (6 bases). Trimming removed 5 bases at V and 5 bases at J, with 15 bases between. Germline loops: CDR1 SGHTA, CDR2 FQGNSA. CDR3 size: 14 residues. CDR3 DNA sequence: TGTGCCAGCAGCGCAACGGGGGGGCAGACTGAAGCTTTCTTT. Residues: CASSATGGQTEAFF.

This clonotype occurred a few times. V is TRBV10-3 and J is TRBJ2-6; a weak D match, TRBD1 (6 bases). The V gene's germline CDR1 is ENHRY and CDR2 SYGVKD. CDR3 length: 14 residues. Trimming removed 6 bases at V and 0 bases at J, with 6 bases between. The CDR3 loop is CAIRDSSGANVLTF. In DNA form, the CDR3 reads TGTGCCATCAGGGACAGCTCTGGGGCCAACGTCCTGACTTTC.

The table lists this clonotype with a few counts. This chain uses TRBV7-6 with TRBJ2-1, with 11 bases fitting TRBD2. J was trimmed by 7 bases and V by 0 bases; bases with no gene match: 11. The CDR3 is 18 amino acids. Germline assignment: CDR1 SGHVS and CDR2 FNYEAQ. In DNA form, the CDR3 reads TGTGCCAGCAGCTTAGCCCTCCGGACGGGACTAGCGGCTAATGAGCAGTTCTTC. It translates to CASSLALRTGLAANEQFF.

V is TRBV12-3 or TRBV12-4 and J is TRBJ2-5, with 10 bases aligning to TRBD2. There are 14 residues in the CDR3. Trimming removed 5 bases from V and 5 bases from J; junction bases left unmatched: 5. CDR3 sequence (DNA): TGTGCCAGCAGTCCGCTAGCGGGAGTTGAGACCCAGTACTTC. Residues: CASSPLAGVETQYF.

The V call is TRBV28, the J call TRBJ2-2, with a tentative D call TRBD1 (5 bases). V lost 7 bases and J lost 7, with 7 bases in between. From germline, CDR1 is MDHEN and CDR2 SYDVKM. The CDR3 spans 11 residues. The CDR3 is CASKGFGELFF. The CDR3 DNA follows: TGTGCCAGCAAGGGGTTCGGGGAGCTGTTTTTT.